The rows below give T cell receptor beta chains drawn from one sample of a study of cytomegalovirus exposure and HLA in healthy donors. Libraries were prepared by immunoSEQ multiplex PCR; TCRdb keeps only in-frame clonotypes and omits some of them. Among more than 150,000 clones listed, more than 65% were seen once. Sequenced material: PBMCs. These receptors were obtained from a woman in her 30s in good health and CMV-seropositive. CDR3s include the opening cysteine and the closing phenylalanine or tryptophan. D genes are given only for firm matches. The listing skips clone size in some rows; elsewhere it reads once, few, many or a size class.

D gene	V gene	J gene	clone size	CDR3 DNA	CDR3 protein
-	TRBV18	TRBJ1-1	-	TGTGCCAGCTCACCAGGGCCCCGTGAAGCTTTCTTT	CASSPGPREAFF
TRBD1	TRBV5-4	TRBJ2-3	-	TGTGCCAGCACCACAGGGGTTACCGGAAGCACAGATACGCAGTATTTT	CASTTGVTGSTDTQYF
-	TRBV29-1	TRBJ2-7	-	TGCAGCGTTGGGGAAGGGGCCGCCTACGAGCAGTACTTC	CSVGEGAAYEQYF
TRBD2	TRBV6-5	TRBJ2-4	once	TGTGCCAGCCGGGTCGGGACTAGAGGAAACATTCAGTACTTC	CASRVGTRGNIQYF
-	TRBV5-6	TRBJ2-7	-	TGTGCCAGCAGCACACTAGCTGTGGAGCAGTACTTC	CASSTLAVEQYF
-	TRBV21-1	TRBJ2-1	once	TGTGCCAGCAGAGTGTACAGGAGTGCCTCCTACAATGAGCAGTTCTTC	CASRVYRSASYNEQFF
TRBD1	TRBV5-1	TRBJ2-1	-	TGCGCCAGCAGCCCCAAAAGGGGGCCTGGGTACAATGAGCAGTTCTTC	CASSPKRGPGYNEQFF
-	TRBV9	TRBJ1-2	-	TGTGCCAGCCGGGGGTCTAACTATGGCTACACCTTC	CASRGSNYGYTF
TRBD1	TRBV7-9	TRBJ1-5	-	TGTGCCAGCAGCTCGGACAGGGAGGTGAATCAGCCCCAGCATTTT	CASSSDREVNQPQHF
TRBD2	TRBV10-3	TRBJ2-3	once	TGTGCCATCGGAGGGACTAGCGGGAGCGCAGATACGCAGTATTTT	CAIGGTSGSADTQYF
TRBD2	TRBV6-1	TRBJ2-3	-	TGTGCCAGCAGTGAATATCGGGAGGGAGATACGCAGTATTTT	CASSEYREGDTQYF
-	TRBV19	TRBJ1-1	few	TGTGCCAGTAGTATAGTGAGGAACACTGAAGCTTTCTTT	CASSIVRNTEAFF
-	TRBV6-6	TRBJ1-4	-	TGTGCCAGCAGCAGGGGTCGGGGGGGCAATGAAAAACTGTTTTTT	CASSRGRGGNEKLFF
TRBD2	TRBV5-1	TRBJ2-5	-	TGCGCCAGCAGTCTAGCGGGGGATGGGGAGACCCAGTACTTC	CASSLAGDGETQYF
-	TRBV11-2	TRBJ2-6	few	TGTGCCAGCAGCTTAGACAGGGGTTTCTCTGGGGCCAACGTCCTGACTTTC	CASSLDRGFSGANVLTF
TRBD2	TRBV10-3	TRBJ2-1	few	TGTGCCATCAGTGAGTCAACCGGGACTAGCGGGTACAATGAGCAGTTCTTC	CAISESTGTSGYNEQFF
TRBD2	TRBV7-9	TRBJ2-1	-	TGTGCCAGCAGCAAACTAGCGGGGGGGTACAATGAGCAGTTCTTC	CASSKLAGGYNEQFF
-	TRBV7-2	TRBJ1-2	few	TGTGCCAGCAGCGCGCCGACAGTAATTCCCGGCGGCTACACCTTC	CASSAPTVIPGGYTF